The 18 T cell receptor beta chains given below trace back to one sample, sequenced in a study of T cells in women clearing cervical HPV infection. Some clones are missing from TCRdb's copy, which holds only in-frame ones; the method was immunoSEQ multiplex PCR. The sample has 25,000 to 30,000 clones. The sequencing sample was made of blood buffy coat. These receptors all come from a woman between 18 and 70 years old with a cervical HPV16 infection that either progressed to CIN3+ or cleared (not recorded which).

Regarding this clone: The read ends 3 residues shy of where the CDR3 ends; the end is completed using the germline J gene. The chain carries TRBV6-2 or TRBV6-3 and TRBJ2-2; TRBD1 matches at 7 bases. This CDR3 region has 15 residues. CDR1 is MNHEY and CDR2 is SVGEGT in the germline V gene. This CDR3 reads CASSFGQAINEKLFF. The DNA read from the CDR3 is TGTGCCAGCAGTTTTGGACAGGCGATTAATGAAAAG.

This clone is medium-sized by frequency. The CDR3 is CASSRDNSYEQYF. Incomplete CDR3 DNA: TGTGCCAGCTCACGGGACAACTCCTACGAG. The chain recombines TRBV18 with TRBJ2-7; TRBD1 might be the D (6 bases). The read stops 3 residues short of the end of the CDR3; the missing end is completed from the germline J gene. V was trimmed by 4 bases and J by 0 bases, leaving 7 bases between them. The CDR3 covers 13 residues. CDR1 and CDR2 (germline): KGHSH, LQKENI. Full variable domain (outside the CDR3, taken from reference TRBV18 and TRBJ2-7): NAGVMQNPRHLVRRRGQEARLRCSPMKGHSHVYWYRQLPEEGLKFMVYLQKENIIDESGMPKERFSAEFPKEGPSILRIQQVVRGDSAAYFCASSRDNSYEQYFGPGTRLTVT.

Of note for this clone: The read is 3 residues too short to cover the CDR3 end, so that end is filled in from the germline J gene. The V gene is TRBV20-1, the J gene TRBJ2-3; 8 positions match TRBD1. The CDR3 is 16 residues long. Per the germline V gene, CDR1 is DFQATT and CDR2 is SNEGSKA (reference sequence). CDR3 sequence reads: CSARAPRDRNNQPQYF. Incomplete CDR3 DNA: TGCAGTGCTAGGGCCCCCAGGGACAGGAACAATCAGCCG.

CDR3 bases read: TGCGCCAGCACCGAAAACCCCGGGACAGTAGTTTCGGCCAAAAACATT. This encodes CASTENPGTVVSAKNI. From start to end, the CDR3 is CASTENPGTVVSAKNIQYF. The chain has TRBV10-1 and TRBJ2-4, with 7 bases lining up with TRBD1. From the germline J gene comes the end of the CDR3, since the read stops 3 residues before it. J was trimmed by 1 base and V by 7 bases; bases with no gene match: 19. The germline gives CDR1 WNHNN, CDR2 SYGVQD (reference sequence). The CDR3 totals 19 residues.

Of note for this clone: The observed sequence ends 3 residues before the CDR3 terminus, with the missing tail filled in from the germline J gene. This chain uses TRBV7-2 with TRBJ1-6, with D hard to call. Per germline, CDR1 SGHTA and CDR2 FQGNSA. There are 12 residues in the CDR3. The V end lost 5 bases, the J end lost 3 bases, and 2 bases lay between the germline ends. This CDR3 reads CASSRYNSPLHF. CDR3 bases read: TGTGCCAGCAGCCGCTATAATTCACCC.

With respect to this clone: An end of the junction does not agree with germline; a read error may underlie this. Sequencing ends 3 residues short of the CDR3 end; the germline J gene provides the rest. J is TRBJ2-7 and V is TRBV4-2; a weak D match, TRBD2 (6 bases). This CDR3 has 12 residues. Germline CDR1 and CDR2: LGHNA and YNFKEQ. The CDR3 protein is CASSPGGGEQYF. The sequenced part of the CDR3 DNA is TGCGCCAGCAGCCCCGGGGGTGGCGAG.

Judged by frequency, this clone is medium-sized (0.01 to 0.1%). The read terminates 3 residues ahead of where the CDR3 ends, so the germline J gene completes it. This chain joins TRBV7-2 and TRBJ2-1; 9 bases map to TRBD1. J gave up 8 bases and V 4 bases, and 6 bases lay outside the gene matches. This CDR3 has 14 residues. Looked up from germline, CDR1 is SGHTA and CDR2 is FQGNSA. CDR3 loop: CASSSDRGIDEQFF. The CDR3 DNA, read in part, is TGTGCCAGCAGCTCGGACAGGGGTATCGATGAG.

On this clone: Coverage ceases 3 residues before the CDR3 finishes, and the germline J gene fills in the end. V is TRBV23-1 and J is TRBJ1-1; D uncertain. TRBV23-1 is sorted into the ORF group, with uncertain function. The CDR3 totals 14 residues. Trimming took off 10 bases at V and 1 base at J, with 16 bases between the two ends. The part of the CDR3 DNA that was read is TGCGCCACCACGAGCGGGGAAGGGAACACTGAA. Translated, it gives CATTSGEGNTE. The full CDR3 reads CATTSGEGNTEAFF.

Concerning this clone: The junction departs from the called germline gene at one end, perhaps through a read error. Read coverage stops 3 residues before the CDR3 terminus; the germline J gene supplies the remainder. The chain has TRBV7-7 and TRBJ1-2, with a weak D call TRBD1 (6 bases). Per germline, CDR1 SSHAT and CDR2 FNYEAQ (reference sequence). The CDR3 is 13 residues long. The part of the CDR3 DNA that was read is TGTGCTAGCAGCATCGGACAGTCCTACGAC. It encodes CASSIGQSYD. The whole CDR3 protein reads CASSIGQSYDYTF.

Of note for this clone: The observed sequence ends 3 residues before the CDR3 terminus, with the missing tail filled in from the germline J gene. The chain recombines TRBV6-2 or TRBV6-3 with TRBJ2-3; D perhaps matches TRBD2 (5 bases). There are 14 residues in the CDR3. V gave up 2 bases and J gave up 6 bases, with 12 bases separating them. CDR1 and CDR2 from the germline V gene are MNHEY and SVGEGT. The part of the CDR3 DNA that was read is TGTGCCAGCAGTTACCTAGACTATAGGGATACG. The encoded protein is CASSYLDYRDT. The complete CDR3 sequence is CASSYLDYRDTQYF.

Turning to this clone: The read falls 3 residues short of the CDR3 end, and the missing part is taken from the germline J gene. The chain uses TRBV7-2 and TRBJ1-2; 8 bases agree with TRBD1. The CDR3 has 15 amino acids. Germline V gives CDR1 SGHTA, CDR2 FQGNSA. The sequenced CDR3 bases are TGTGCCAGCAGCTTGGGACAGGTATACACAGATACC. Protein: CASSLGQVYTDT. The full CDR3 protein reads CASSLGQVYTDTYTF.

In regard to this clone: The read finishes 3 residues shy of the CDR3 end, and the germline J gene is used to complete it. J is TRBJ2-2 and V is TRBV7-9, with D possibly TRBD1 on 5 matching bases. The germline V gene has CDR1 SEHNR and CDR2 FQNEAQ (reference sequence). The length of the CDR3 is 15 residues. Incomplete CDR3 DNA: TGTGCCAGCAGCTTAAAGGGGAAGGATTTCGTTAAG. The encoded protein is CASSLKGKDFVK. In full, the CDR3 is CASSLKGKDFVKLFF. The complete variable domain, with remaining parts taken from reference TRBV7-9 and TRBJ2-2, reads DTGVSQNPRHKITKRGQNVTFRCDPISEHNRLYWYRQTLGQGPEFLTYFQNEAQLEKSRLLSDRFSAERPKGSFSTLEIQRTEQGDSAMYLCASSLKGKDFVKLFFGEGSRLTVL.

A remark on this clone: The CDR3 end is not reached by the read, which stops 3 residues before it; the germline J gene fills it in. The gene calls are TRBV19 and TRBJ1-1; 7 bases are a match to TRBD1. From germline, CDR1 is LNHDA and CDR2 SQIVND (reference sequence). This CDR3 has 12 residues. V was pared by 5 bases and J by 5 bases, with 2 bases of the junction left unmatched. Incomplete CDR3 DNA: TGTGCCAGTAGTGTACAGGGGACTGAA. Protein sequence: CASSVQGTE. The whole CDR3 sequence is CASSVQGTEAFF.

About this clone: The read ends 3 residues early relative to the CDR3; the germline J gene fills the gap. The chain uses TRBV19 and TRBJ2-2; D ambiguous. Trimming stripped 10 bases from V and 6 bases from J, with 21 bases between. Germline loops: CDR1 LNHDA, CDR2 SQIVND (reference sequence). The CDR3 is 15 amino acids. CDR3 bases read: TGTGCCACCCAGATCGGGTTCAATCGAGCCGGGGAG. Its translation is CATQIGFNRAGE. The CDR3 as a whole reads CATQIGFNRAGELFF.

As for this clone: The read stops 3 residues short of the end of the CDR3; the missing end is completed from the germline J gene. V gene TRBV19 combines with J gene TRBJ1-5, with TRBD1 matching over 8 bases. This CDR3 contains 16 residues. V dropped 5 bases and J dropped 6; count of bases not matched to a gene: 12. CDR1 is LNHDA and CDR2 is SQIVND in the germline V gene (reference sequence). CDR3 DNA, as far as it was read: TGTGCCAGTAGTGACAGGACAGGGTTTGGGGGTCAGCCC. This sequence encodes CASSDRTGFGGQP. The complete CDR3 sequence is CASSDRTGFGGQPQHF.

Worth noting for this clone: The CDR3 extends 3 residues past the end of the read, so its final part is completed from the germline J gene. The chain has TRBV5-1 and TRBJ2-4, with TRBD1 identical over 7 bases. Germline lookup yields CDR1 SGHRS and CDR2 YFSETQ. J gave up 6 bases and V 0 bases, and 9 bases lay outside the gene matches. The length of the CDR3 is 16 residues. The covered CDR3 bases are TGCGCCAGCAGCTTGGATCCTACAGGGGCTGGAAACATT. This sequence encodes CASSLDPTGAGNI. The complete CDR3 protein is CASSLDPTGAGNIQYF.

A remark on this clone: A junction end diverges from the germline sequence, so it may reflect a read error. The read finishes 3 residues shy of the CDR3 end, and the germline J gene is used to complete it. In the same sample, other DNA sequences code for this CDR3. J is TRBJ1-3 and V is TRBV2, with unresolved D. The CDR3 covers 15 residues. Germline V lookup: CDR1 SNHLY, CDR2 FYNNEI. The sequenced part of the CDR3 DNA is TGTGCCAGCAGTGAGGGCGTAAACTCTGGAAACACT. It specifies CASSEGVNSGNT. The whole CDR3 protein reads CASSEGVNSGNTIYF.

As regards this clone: The CDR3 goes on 3 residues after the read ends, and that part is filled in from the germline J gene. This chain joins TRBV4-2 and TRBJ1-5, with TRBD1 as a possible D gene (6 bases). The V and J ends lost 3 bases and 2 bases respectively, with 11 bases between them. The CDR3 has 15 residues. In germline, CDR1 is LGHNA, CDR2 YNFKEQ. The CDR3 is CASSQRGPGNQPQHF. CDR3 DNA (partial): TGTGCCAGCAGCCAGCGGGGGCCTGGCAATCAGCCC.